This T cell receptor beta chain is drawn from a study of low-dose radiotherapy and immunotherapy resistance in tumors (dated 2022 in TCRdb). The study in broad terms: Patients in Cohort 1 were given 0.5 Gy per fraction every 2 weeks, and the prescribed total PTV dose was 6.5 Gy. Starting on cycle 1 day 1, patients took 300 mg of aspirin by mouth once daily for four cycles. Eight patients were included in the translational analysis, namely three from the first dose cohort plus the first five from the second dose cohort. Superscript III and a set of TRAV- and TRBV-specific primers were used to synthesize first-strand cDNA, so that both TCRalpha and TCRbeta chains were covered. Cyclophosphamide 200 mg/m2 was administered intravenously every two weeks, one day before each radiation and immunotherapy administration. Patients in Cohort 2 were given 1 Gy per fraction every two weeks, for a total of 13 Gy across 26 weeks. An Illumina MiniSeq instrument was used to deep-sequence the TCRalpha and TCRbeta libraries. Nivolumab was administered intravenously as a 240 mg flat dose every two weeks, and ipilimumab was administered intravenously at 1 mg/kg every six weeks. The trial did not randomize participants into treatment groups.

In the germline V gene, CDR1 corresponds to SQVTM and CDR2 to ANQGSEA. The CDR3 contains 13 residues, cysteine and phenylalanine counted. This entry keeps only the CDR3 DNA: 39 bases, framed from base 1. Relative to germline, V is 6 bases shorter and J is 6 bases shorter, with 16 bases between their ends. This clonotype showed up many times. Its cognate antigen has yet to be identified. It has no much larger one-base neighbor in the sample; base qualities were not kept. Sequencer: Illumina MiniSeq. TCRs were amplified for around 20 PCR cycles with Phusion, using a constant-region primer paired with the adapter attached to the V primers. The MessageAmp II aRNA Amplification Kit was used to amplify the isolated mRNA, with in vitro transcription run for less than 20 hours at 37 degrees C. The Dynabeads mRNA DIRECT Purification Kit was used to isolate the mRNA for TCR sequencing. Indexed Illumina adapters were added in a second Phusion PCR of approximately 27 cycles, after which AMPure XP beads were used to purify the products. The original pipeline was this. Using custom Perl scripts, TCR sequences encoding the same protein were pooled, out-of-frame sequences were removed, and the abundance of each clonotype was computed. Any TCR sequence backed by just one read was left out of the analysis. Among the metrics used to describe the repertoires were Shannon entropy, Gini index, clonality, richness, and the frequency of TCRs shared between repertoires. TCRdb handled the public reads itself, with Q25 trimming in fastp and clone calling in MiXCR, and kept productive beta chains. Entries that share a CDR3 protein sequence are merged under the most common genes and DNA. The V and J calls here are based on TCRdb, not the publication. The table for this sample lists about 50,000 distinct CDR3 sequences; 12% of them were counted only once. The ten largest clones take up 6.2% of the sample.

The time point tag for this specimen amounts to: before trial treatment. Donors were enrolled in RACIN, a single-arm phase I dose-escalation trial in which nivolumab, ipilimumab, aspirin, low-dose cyclophosphamide and low-dose radiotherapy were combined. Patients were eligible if they had advanced solid tumors that were TIL-negative. The clonotype originates from a female donor with ovarian cancer. The sample in question was PBMCs, obtained before treatment. The rearrangement combines TRBV29-1 with TRBJ2-3, with TRBD1 as a weak D call on 5 bases. The CDR3 corresponds to CSVSGGHKDTQYF. The nucleotide sequence reads as follows: TGCAGCGTCTCGGGCGGACACAAGGATACGCAGTATTTT.